This T cell receptor beta chain was captured by sequencing in a study of cytomegalovirus exposure and HLA in healthy donors (dated by TCRdb to 2016 to 2017). A note on the overall study: In an earlier analysis of 450 to 750 of the donors, 276 Gb of sequence data and just under 120 million unique TCR beta sequences from about 179 million T cells were reported. The study combined high-throughput TCR immunosequencing, statistical association of individual TCRs with disease status, and machine learning to predict cytomegalovirus infection status. Four to six DR-DQ haplotypes were handled as single units for association and clustering, since linkage in the cohort was strong. The study aimed to test whether signatures of past pathogen exposure could be identified by cataloging public T cell receptors. In addition to the first cohort of around 670 subjects, a separate validation cohort of 120 different subjects was used. Using immunosequencing, the study profiled T cell repertoires from 550 to 750 subjects and related those repertoires to cytomegalovirus serostatus. In an earlier analysis of several hundred of the donors, high-throughput TCR beta sequencing was used to judge whether each TCR beta V gene segment behaved as functional or pseudogenic. All discovery cohort repertoires had been generated using a single sequencing platform. HLA typing covered class I and class II loci at four-digit resolution. Rather than drawing on any new phenotypic data, the later analysis identified candidate immune exposures from TCR beta sequences and the way those sequences occurred across donors. Among the roughly 390 genotyped donors, approximately 76% belonged to the genetic ancestry cluster associated with self-reported Caucasian donors. A later analysis re-analyzed previously published TCR beta repertoires from 666 donors and added high-resolution HLA genotyping to study TCR occurrence patterns. Alongside the repertoire data, information on donor age, sex, ethnicity and CMV serostatus was compiled. Typing coverage varied by locus: roughly 629-630 donors for A, B, C, DRB1 and DQB1; roughly 510 for DQA1; approximately 610 for DPA1; 400 to 480 for DPB1. Across approximately 420 genotyped donors of the cohort, an average of about 240,000 unique TCR beta nucleotide sequences per donor were sequenced, and 15% to 20% of those sequences were non-productive. An early release covering more than 500 HLA-typed donors comprised approximately 290 gigabases of sequencing data and 85 million or so unique TCR sequences. Genome-wide SNP genotypes for about three fifths of the roughly 670 donors were used in a later genetic analysis, which treated that subset as a discovery cohort. Summary of the overall study and its limitations: A later genetic analysis associated a missense DCLRE1C variant with V-gene and J-gene trimming of TCR beta chains, and an independent cohort replicated the association. Linkage disequilibrium might explain the correlated functional status among segregating V segments, but an unknown experimental factor could not be excluded. In this cohort, only TCR beta chains were sequenced, and detectable features were limited by the absence of alpha or paired-chain data. Cytomegalovirus status was reported to be diagnosed by the classifier with high specificity and sensitivity in both the original and validation cohorts. In the study, about 150 TCR beta chains were listed as associated with cytomegalovirus. A further reported finding was that TCR beta sequences accurately predicted the HLA-A and HLA-B alleles for most subjects in the first cohort. Because counts were too low, 15 to 20 rarely observed V segments, including chromosome 9 orphons, were excluded from the earlier analysis of around 640 of the donors. A later genetic analysis reported fewer N-insertions in productive TCRs among donors in an Asian-associated ancestry cluster than the roughly 620-donor mean. Some IMGT-functional V segments, including TRBV6-2 and TRBV6-3, could not be told apart with the 87-base-pair reads, so those segments were excluded. A later analysis reported that several top co-occurrence clusters appeared linked to parvovirus B19, influenza, CMV and Epstein-Barr virus. A later analysis found that TCR association rates varied across HLA loci, with DRB1 alleles showing the most associated TCRs and HLA-C alleles the fewest. It was suggested by the authors that the approach could potentially be generalized to other disease states and immunological phenotypes. A later analysis found that most CMV-associated TCR beta chains appeared HLA-restricted, with HLA associations seemingly driven largely by CMV exposure. A few of the identified cytomegalovirus-associated TCR beta chains were confirmed in vitro to be specific for cytomegalovirus antigens. While some public TCRs were present in many individuals, most TCR sequences turned up only very rarely across donors. The presence/absence analyses assumed that sequencing depth was roughly uniform across donors, and that assumption may not be true. Strong co-occurrence of HLA alleles, especially DR and DQ, made assigning TCR associations to individual alleles difficult. For the cohort, immune exposure information was limited to CMV serostatus. Compared with equally common non-associated chains, HLA-associated TCR beta chains in a later analysis were more clonally expanded and had lower generation probabilities. Broadly in line with IMGT annotations, most TCR beta V segments showed up in productive rearrangements about 87% or about 30% of the time in an earlier analysis of around 600 of the donors. A group of highly shared sequence variants was considered likely to be a technical artifact of the sequencing pipeline. A later analysis associated 16,951 TCR beta sequences with specific HLA alleles at a false discovery rate of 0.05. Because HLA typing was missing for some donors at each locus, association tests included only the typed subset.

Receptor amplification or capture employed the immunoSEQ multiplex PCR assay. The multiplex PCR relied on a mix of 60 forward primers for TCR Vbeta segments and 13 reverse primers for TCR Jbeta segments. The CDR3 region of rearranged TCR beta genes was amplified from genomic DNA with a multiplex PCR assay. On the Illumina HiSeq System, the amplified TCR beta libraries were sequenced as 87-base-pair reads. The paper's data handling went like this. In a later analysis, about 80 million unique TCR beta chains were counted across the roughly 670 repertoires, and around 10 million of these chains were shared by at least two donors. Raw reads were error-corrected and collapsed into unique sequences by a nearest-neighbor algorithm in which closely related sequences were merged to remove PCR and sequencing errors. CDR3 sequences were aligned to IMGT reference sequences to assign V, D and J gene segments. For a sequence to be retained, at least a six-nucleotide match to both a V gene segment and a J gene segment was required. A rearrangement counted as productive if the CDR3 had no stop codons and remained in frame with V and J, and every other rearrangement counted as non-productive. CDR3 was defined by IMGT convention, running from the second conserved V-encoded cysteine to the conserved J-encoded phenylalanine. The earlier analysis of some 550 of the donors excluded any sequence lacking an unambiguous match to a single V gene segment. In an earlier analysis of some 590 of the donors, V segments were called functional above 56.7% productive rearrangements and were called segregating when the between-donor standard deviation exceeded 5%. A statistical classification framework was built to diagnose cytomegalovirus status from the catalog of TCR beta chain sequences. In a later analysis, TCR nucleotide sequences were compared against IMGT/GENE-DB human TR gene sequences so that V and J genes could be assigned. A later analysis assigned CDR3 sequences and most-parsimonious VDJ recombination scenarios with the TCRdist pipeline. A later analysis defined each TCR beta chain by its CDR3 amino acid sequence plus V-gene family, and excluded reads lacking a unique V-gene family. A later analysis removed 600 or so highly shared, low-generation-probability nucleotide sequences to deal with suspected cross-contamination and a sequencing artifact. In a later analysis, a clonal expansion index for each public chain was calculated from normalized within-repertoire ranks of inferred template counts. In a later analysis, generation probabilities were computed using a VDJ recombination model fitted to out-of-frame rearrangements, and the results were checked against IGoR. In a later analysis, hypergeometric tests were used to score TCR-TCR, TCR-HLA and TCR-CMV co-occurrence, with a repertoire-size bias correction applied to TCR pairs. False discovery rates were estimated in a later analysis by permuting HLA or CMV assignments 20 times. In a later analysis, co-occurring TCRs were grouped using DBSCAN, and TCRdist sequence similarity was added for clustering within HLA-allele-positive subsets. Repertoires with fewer than 30,000 or more than 120,000 public chains, plus five repertoires with anomalous nucleotide sharing, were excluded from co-occurrence clustering. Drawn from immuneACCESS, this table holds only the in-frame rearrangements with V and J called that TCRdb kept. Clones are partly lost; checked studies trace under half to an unresolved V gene and leave the rest unexplained. The V and J calls and the clone size are those of that table, but D and trimming were determined from the DNA. Across this sample there are about 98,000 clones, with about three quarters seen only once. The ten biggest clones cover more than 1.4% of the sample.

The cohort was made up of 500 to 850 healthy bone marrow donors. Cohort members were all nominally healthy when sampled, although unrecorded immune exposures were likely present. The donor was CMV seronegative and was included in the group of about 400 seronegative cohort members. Every donor gave a peripheral blood sample, and the peripheral blood mononuclear cells from that sample were used for TCR beta sequencing. The Qiagen DNeasy Blood Extraction Kit was used to extract genomic DNA from the blood cell samples. With respect to this clone: It lacks a known antigen. Nothing much larger sits one base from this clone, and base qualities are not available.

V lost 0 bases and J lost 3 bases; the stretch between them is 9 bases long. Looking up the germline V gene yields CDR1 LGHNA and CDR2 YSLEER. From the cysteine through the phenylalanine, the CDR3 covers 14 amino acids. The sequence is cut down to CDR3 DNA, 42 bases in frame from base 1. The chain is assembled from TRBV4-3 and TRBJ2-7, with a tentative D gene TRBD2 over 5 matching bases. Input material: PBMCs. This receptor was obtained from a man aged 35-49 years in good health and CMV-seronegative. In nucleotides, the sequence is TGCGCCAGCAGCCAAGATAGGAGGTTCTACGAGCAGTACTTC. Its amino acids are CASSQDRRFYEQYF.